This TCR beta chain was found in a study of cytomegalovirus exposure and HLA in healthy donors. The overall study: Findings of an earlier analysis included more than 90 million unique TCR beta sequences from some 180 million T cells.

The CDR3 extends over 14 amino acids. The junction had 7 bases not matched to a gene; V was cut back by 4 bases and J by 7 bases. CDR1 SGHTA and CDR2 FQGTGA come from the germline V gene. The PCR used 60 Vbeta and 13 Jbeta primers. In the authors' workflow: Unique TCR beta chains totaled roughly 81 million in a later count, with around 10 million of them shared. Clones were read by immunoSEQ multiplex PCR, and TCRdb kept only the in-frame ones, dropping some. Clonal size and the V and J genes are those of that table, whereas D and trimming came from the DNA. The sample table includes 100,000 to 150,000 clones.

The chain couples TRBV7-3 to TRBJ1-1; 9 bases are a match to TRBD1. This TCR came from a middle-aged woman in good health and CMV-seropositive. Sequencing was performed on PBMCs. The CDR3 DNA is TGTGCCAGCAGCTCGACAACAGGGGGCGGTGAAGCTTTCTTT. Protein: CASSSTTGGGEAFF. The complete variable domain, with remaining parts taken from reference TRBV7-3 and TRBJ1-1, reads GAGVSQTPSNKVTEKGKYVELRCDPISGHTALYWYRQSLGQGPEFLIYFQGTGAADDSGLPNDRFFAVRPEGSVSTLKIQRTERGDSAVYLCASSSTTGGGEAFFGQGTRLTVV.